The clone carrying this TCR beta chain was observed a handful of times. Its specificity is not known. V lost 1 base and J lost 3, with 1 base in between. The CDR3 runs 11 residues. CDR1 is SGHVS, CDR2 FQNEAQ, per germline. The data were obtained in a study of beta chain features in type 1 diabetes. The isolated RNA, all of it, was reverse transcribed, so expressed TCRB transcripts were what got sequenced. Only in-frame clones appear in the TCRdb table, and some are missing; sequencing was by immunoSEQ multiplex PCR. The sample has about 370,000 clones; over 8.5% are singletons. Overall study findings and caveats: Across all four CD4+ subsets, people with type 1 diabetes showed modestly shorter TCRB CDR3s.

Sequenced: central memory CD4+ T cells from blood. The V gene is TRBV7-8, the J gene TRBJ2-7; no definite D call. The clonotype was recovered from a man younger than 45 with type 1 diabetes. This CDR3 is CASSLVYEQYF. The DNA of the CDR3 is TGTGCCAGCAGCTTAGTCTACGAGCAGTACTTC.